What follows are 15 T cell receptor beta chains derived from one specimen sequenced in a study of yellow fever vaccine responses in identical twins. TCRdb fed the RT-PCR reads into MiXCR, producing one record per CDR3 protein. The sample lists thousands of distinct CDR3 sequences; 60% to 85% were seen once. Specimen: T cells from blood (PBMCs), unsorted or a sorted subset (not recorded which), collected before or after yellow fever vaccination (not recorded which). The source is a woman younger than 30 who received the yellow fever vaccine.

The CDR3 nucleotides read TGCAGCGTTATTCCCGCGGACGGGAACACTGAAGCTTTCTTT. This translates into CSVIPADGNTEAFF. The rearrangement uses TRBV29-1 and TRBJ1-1; D is unclear. Trimming shortened V by 5 bases and J by 1 base, and 14 bases separated the two germline ends. This CDR3 region has 14 residues. Germline V CDR1 and CDR2: SQVTM, ANQGSEA.

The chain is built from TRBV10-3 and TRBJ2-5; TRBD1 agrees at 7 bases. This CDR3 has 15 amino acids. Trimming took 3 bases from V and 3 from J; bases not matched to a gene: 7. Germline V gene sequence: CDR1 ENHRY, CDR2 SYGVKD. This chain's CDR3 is CAISEGGAFEETQYF. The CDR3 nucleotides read TGTGCCATCAGTGAAGGGGGCGCTTTCGAAGAGACCCAGTACTTC.

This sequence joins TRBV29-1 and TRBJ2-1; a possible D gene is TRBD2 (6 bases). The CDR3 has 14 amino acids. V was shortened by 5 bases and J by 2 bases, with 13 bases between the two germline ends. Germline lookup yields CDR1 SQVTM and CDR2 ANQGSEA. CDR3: CSVRGSGTYNEQFF. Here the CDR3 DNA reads TGCAGCGTTCGTGGTAGCGGAACCTACAATGAGCAGTTCTTC.

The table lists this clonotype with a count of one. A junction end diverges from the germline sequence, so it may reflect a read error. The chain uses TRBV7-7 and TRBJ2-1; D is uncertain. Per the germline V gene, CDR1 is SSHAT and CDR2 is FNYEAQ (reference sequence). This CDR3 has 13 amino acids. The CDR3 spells CASSLQMGWSQFF. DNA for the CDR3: TGTGCTAGCAGCTTGCAGATGGGATGGAGTCAGTTCTTC.

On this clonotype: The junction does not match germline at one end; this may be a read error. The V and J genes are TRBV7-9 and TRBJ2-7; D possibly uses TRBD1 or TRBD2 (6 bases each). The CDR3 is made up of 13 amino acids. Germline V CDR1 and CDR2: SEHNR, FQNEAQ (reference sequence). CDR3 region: CTSSFKGGNEQYF. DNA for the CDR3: TGTACCAGCAGCTTTAAGGGGGGTAACGAGCAGTACTTC.

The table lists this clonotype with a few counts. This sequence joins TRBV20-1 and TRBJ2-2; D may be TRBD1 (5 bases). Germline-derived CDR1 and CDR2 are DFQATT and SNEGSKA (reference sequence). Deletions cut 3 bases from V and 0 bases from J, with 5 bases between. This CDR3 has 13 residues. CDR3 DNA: TGCAGTGCTAGGACAGCGAACACCGGGGAGCTGTTTTTT. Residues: CSARTANTGELFF.

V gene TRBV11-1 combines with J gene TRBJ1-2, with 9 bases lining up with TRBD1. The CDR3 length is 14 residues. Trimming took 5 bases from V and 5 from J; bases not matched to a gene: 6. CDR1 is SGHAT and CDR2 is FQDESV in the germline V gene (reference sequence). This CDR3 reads CASSGGGQGYGYTF. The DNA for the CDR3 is TGTGCCAGCAGCGGTGGTGGACAGGGGTATGGCTACACCTTC. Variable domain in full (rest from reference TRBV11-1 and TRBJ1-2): EAEVAQSPRYKITEKSQAVAFWCDPISGHATLYWYRQILGQGPELLVQFQDESVVDDSQLPKDRFSAERLKGVDSTLKIQPAELGDSAMYLCASSGGGQGYGYTFGSGTRLTVV.

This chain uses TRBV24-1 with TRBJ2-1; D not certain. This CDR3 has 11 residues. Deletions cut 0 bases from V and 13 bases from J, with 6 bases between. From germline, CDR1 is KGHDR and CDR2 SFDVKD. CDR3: CATSDLSVQFF. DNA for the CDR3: TGTGCCACCAGTGATTTGAGCGTACAGTTCTTC.

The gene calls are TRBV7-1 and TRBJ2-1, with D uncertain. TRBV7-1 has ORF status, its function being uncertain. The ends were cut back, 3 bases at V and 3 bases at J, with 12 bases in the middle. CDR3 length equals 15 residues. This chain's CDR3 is CASSSLKTDYNEQFF. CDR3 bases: TGTGCCAGCAGCTCCTTAAAGACTGACTACAATGAGCAGTTCTTC.

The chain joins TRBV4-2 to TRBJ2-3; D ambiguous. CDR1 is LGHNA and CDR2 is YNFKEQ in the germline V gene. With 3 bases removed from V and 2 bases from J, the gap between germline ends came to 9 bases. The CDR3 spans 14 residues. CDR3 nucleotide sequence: TGTGCCAGCAGCCACCCCGCATCCACAGATACGCAGTATTTT. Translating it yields CASSHPASTDTQYF.

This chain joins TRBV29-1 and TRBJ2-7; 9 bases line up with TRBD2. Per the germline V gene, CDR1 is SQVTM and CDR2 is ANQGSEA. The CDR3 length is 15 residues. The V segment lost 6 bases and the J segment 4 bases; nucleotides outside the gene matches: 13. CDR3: CSVEGRGGREYEQYF. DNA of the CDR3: TGCAGCGTGGAGGGTCGTGGCGGGAGGGAATACGAGCAGTACTTC.

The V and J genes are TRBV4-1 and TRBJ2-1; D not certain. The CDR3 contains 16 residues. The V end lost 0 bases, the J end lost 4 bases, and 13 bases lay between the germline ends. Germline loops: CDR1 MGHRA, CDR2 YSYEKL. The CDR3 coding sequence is TGCGCCAGCAGCCAAGATTGGCTATCCGCATACAATGAGCAGTTCTTC. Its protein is CASSQDWLSAYNEQFF.

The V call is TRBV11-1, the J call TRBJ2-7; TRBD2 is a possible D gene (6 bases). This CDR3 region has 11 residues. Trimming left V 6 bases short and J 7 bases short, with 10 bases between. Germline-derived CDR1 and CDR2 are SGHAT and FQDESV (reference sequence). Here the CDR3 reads CASSRAGEQYF. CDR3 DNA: TGTGCCAGCAGTCGGGCGGGGGAGCAGTACTTC.

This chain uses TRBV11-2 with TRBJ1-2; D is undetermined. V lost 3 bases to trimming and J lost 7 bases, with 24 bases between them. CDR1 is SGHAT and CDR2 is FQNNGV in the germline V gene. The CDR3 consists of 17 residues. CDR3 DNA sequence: TGTGCCAGCAGCTTTTTTGGGGAGGACCCAACATCGAGTGGCTACACCTTC. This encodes CASSFFGEDPTSSGYTF.

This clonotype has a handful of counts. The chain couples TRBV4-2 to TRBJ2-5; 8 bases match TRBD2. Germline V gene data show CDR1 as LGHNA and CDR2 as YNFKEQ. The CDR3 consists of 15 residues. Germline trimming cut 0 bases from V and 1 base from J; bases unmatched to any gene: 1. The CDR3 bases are TGTGCCAGCAGCCAAGATCGGGGGGGCCAAGAGACCCAGTACTTC. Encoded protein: CASSQDRGGQETQYF.